The rows below give T cell receptor beta chains drawn from one sample of a study of CD8+ T cells in alopecia areata. Here immunoSEQ multiplex PCR was the method, and the copy in TCRdb shows in-frame clones only, minus some. This table holds more than 200,000 clones, 67% found once. The sample in question was CD4+ T cells sorted from blood, obtained at week 0. The source is a human donor with alopecia areata. CDR3s include the opening cysteine and the closing phenylalanine or tryptophan. Fields, in order: clone size, D gene, J gene, V gene, CDR3 DNA, CDR3 protein. The D gene is left open where the match is weak. Clone size is shown for a subset of rows, as once, few, many or a class of expanded clone.

clone size: -
D gene: -
J gene: TRBJ2-4
V gene: TRBV6-5
CDR3 DNA: TGTGCCAGCAGGGCAACAACGGACATTCAGTACTTC
CDR3 protein: CASRATTDIQYF

clone size: -
D gene: -
J gene: TRBJ2-3
V gene: TRBV30
CDR3 DNA: TGTGCCTGGAGTGTACTAGGGGCCGGTCTAGATACGCAGTATTTT
CDR3 protein: CAWSVLGAGLDTQYF

clone size: -
D gene: -
J gene: TRBJ1-2
V gene: TRBV2
CDR3 DNA: TGTGCCAGCAGTGTCAGGGCCCCCTATGGCTACACCTTC
CDR3 protein: CASSVRAPYGYTF

clone size: -
D gene: -
J gene: TRBJ1-2
V gene: TRBV2
CDR3 DNA: TGTGCCAGCAGTGAAGTAGGATTTGGTTATGGCTACACCTTC
CDR3 protein: CASSEVGFGYGYTF

clone size: few
D gene: -
J gene: TRBJ2-3
V gene: TRBV7-9
CDR3 DNA: TGTGCCAGCAGTAGGTCCTCCGGGACCCGAGGGGGTACGCAGTATTTT
CDR3 protein: CASSRSSGTRGGTQYF

clone size: -
D gene: -
J gene: TRBJ2-7
V gene: TRBV5-1
CDR3 DNA: TGCGCCAGCAGCTTCTCCAGCCCGGGCTCCTACGAGCAGTACTTC
CDR3 protein: CASSFSSPGSYEQYF

clone size: once
D gene: TRBD2
J gene: TRBJ2-5
V gene: TRBV11-3
CDR3 DNA: TGTGCCAGCAGCCCGGGACTAGCGGGGGGGCCAGAGACCCAGTACTTC
CDR3 protein: CASSPGLAGGPETQYF

clone size: -
D gene: TRBD1
J gene: TRBJ2-7
V gene: TRBV2
CDR3 DNA: TGTGCCAGCAGTGATCCACGGCGGGACAGGGCTCCCTTC
CDR3 protein: CASSDPRRDRAPF

clone size: -
D gene: -
J gene: TRBJ1-5
V gene: TRBV6-4
CDR3 DNA: TGTGCCAGCAGTGAGTCGGGGAGCAATCAGCCCCAGCATTTT
CDR3 protein: CASSESGSNQPQHF

clone size: -
D gene: -
J gene: TRBJ1-5
V gene: TRBV5-6
CDR3 DNA: TGTGCCAGCAGCTTGGCCAATGCTCAGCCCCAGCATTTT
CDR3 protein: CASSLANAQPQHF

clone size: -
D gene: -
J gene: TRBJ1-1
V gene: TRBV28
CDR3 DNA: TGTGCCAGCAGTTTACAGGGTAACACTGAAGCTTTCTTT
CDR3 protein: CASSLQGNTEAFF

clone size: -
D gene: -
J gene: TRBJ2-5
V gene: TRBV29-1
CDR3 DNA: TGCAGCGCGTGGACTGGTCTTAGGACCCAGTACTTC
CDR3 protein: CSAWTGLRTQYF

clone size: few
D gene: -
J gene: TRBJ1-1
V gene: TRBV2
CDR3 DNA: TGTGCCAGCAGCCGATCCGTGGGTAGATTTGAAGCTTTCTTT
CDR3 protein: CASSRSVGRFEAFF

clone size: -
D gene: -
J gene: TRBJ2-7
V gene: TRBV11-2
CDR3 DNA: TGTGCCAGCAGCAACCAGGGGTATTTGGACGAGCAGTACTTC
CDR3 protein: CASSNQGYLDEQYF

clone size: -
D gene: -
J gene: TRBJ1-1
V gene: TRBV7-8
CDR3 DNA: TGTGCCAGCAGCTCTCAGGGTTTCGGCACTGAAGCTTTCTTT
CDR3 protein: CASSSQGFGTEAFF

clone size: -
D gene: -
J gene: TRBJ2-7
V gene: TRBV6-5
CDR3 DNA: TGTGCCAGCAGTTACTCCAGGGTGAACACCTACGAGCAGTACTTC
CDR3 protein: CASSYSRVNTYEQYF

clone size: few
D gene: -
J gene: TRBJ2-3
V gene: TRBV4-3
CDR3 DNA: TGCGCCAGCAGCCCCCGGGGTTCCGAAGATACGCAGTATTTT
CDR3 protein: CASSPRGSEDTQYF

clone size: -
D gene: TRBD1
J gene: TRBJ2-7
V gene: TRBV19
CDR3 DNA: TGTGCCAGTAGTATGTCCGGGACAGGAACCTACGAGCAGTACTTC
CDR3 protein: CASSMSGTGTYEQYF

clone size: -
D gene: -
J gene: TRBJ1-5
V gene: TRBV30
CDR3 DNA: TGTGCCTGGGCTCCAGGGGACCCAAATCAGCCCCAGCATTTT
CDR3 protein: CAWAPGDPNQPQHF

clone size: -
D gene: -
J gene: TRBJ1-2
V gene: TRBV30
CDR3 DNA: TGTGCCTGGGGGACTAACTATGGCTACACCTTC
CDR3 protein: CAWGTNYGYTF

clone size: -
D gene: -
J gene: TRBJ2-5
V gene: TRBV25-1
CDR3 DNA: TGTGCCAGCAGTGACCCTAGACGGGTGACCCAGTACTTC
CDR3 protein: CASSDPRRVTQYF

clone size: -
D gene: -
J gene: TRBJ2-7
V gene: TRBV29-1
CDR3 DNA: TGCAGCGTTGAAGGGTCAGGTCTTACCTACGAGCAGTACTTC
CDR3 protein: CSVEGSGLTYEQYF